These T cell receptor beta chains were read from a single sample in a study of Graves' ophthalmopathy and Graves' hyperthyroidism. One entry per CDR3 protein, called by TCRdb with MiXCR from the multiplex PCR reads. Seen here are around 1,000,000 distinct CDR3 sequences, about 35% observed once, and the top ten hold around 10%. Source material: peripheral blood or thyroid tissue (not recorded which). Source of these receptors: an adult man with Graves' hyperthyroidism. CDR3s include the opening cysteine and the closing phenylalanine or tryptophan. D genes are given only for firm matches.

TRBV19	NA	CASSILGRIPGELFF
TRBV5-1	TRBD2	CASSPGLDASGANVLTF
TRBV10-3	NA	CAISYAGTYEQYF
TRBV30	TRBD1	CAWGTGGSPLHF
TRBV7-2	NA	CASSPHTTNYYEQYF
TRBV12-3/TRBV12-4	NA	CASSPSLGGTPREQYF
TRBV14	TRBD1	CASSKRTGGYEQYF
TRBV7-2	NA	CASSRDSSSYEQYF
TRBV25-1	NA	CATKASAETDTQYF
TRBV2	NA	CASSRPTANEKLFF
TRBV2	NA	CASSPQVRTLPPF
TRBV20-1	TRBD2	CSAYNSGRNTYEQYF
TRBV12-3/TRBV12-4	TRBD2	CASKRGASGGLYEQYF
TRBV12-3/TRBV12-4	NA	CASSRPTREQETQYF
TRBV12-3/TRBV12-4	NA	CASSKWDAQQQYF
TRBV24-1	TRBD1	CATSDAGTGAYEQYF
TRBV5-1	NA	CASSLVADYGYTF
TRBV12-3/TRBV12-4	NA	CASSPHAGDTEAFF
TRBV10-3	TRBD1	CAISDRASSRSPLHF
TRBV12-3/TRBV12-4	NA	CASSPGNTEAFF
TRBV9	NA	CASSVLSTGPKLFF
TRBV29-1	TRBD1	CSVEIRTGREQYF
TRBV19	NA	CASSIRGGTFSGNTIYF
TRBV5-4	TRBD1	CASSWDRALGYTF
TRBV12-3/TRBV12-4	NA	CASTTTDSYEQYF
TRBV27	NA	CASSFSSGQPQHF
TRBV2	TRBD1	CAISPGTGADTQYF
TRBV29-1	TRBD1	CSGYRQGTEKLFF
TRBV19	TRBD1	CAGGQGISGANVLTF
TRBV7-9	NA	CASSYFPFWNTEAFF
TRBV7-2	NA	CASSLGQGKQGEQYF
TRBV6-2/TRBV6-3	NA	CASSYRTSSTGEAFF
TRBV10-3	TRBD1	CAIKSGTGKETQYF
TRBV19	TRBD1	CASSIDGQGAVETQYF
TRBV30	NA	CAWSVLARTEAFF
TRBV12-3/TRBV12-4	NA	CASSNSKQPQHF
TRBV28	TRBD2	CASSFVGAGTGELFF
TRBV4-3	NA	CASSQGPDGYGYTF
TRBV7-9	NA	CASSGTVSSYEQYF
TRBV12-3/TRBV12-4	NA	CATATRGYTGELFF
TRBV7-6	TRBD1	CASRRSGTGVHEQYF
TRBV12-3/TRBV12-4	TRBD1	CASSEGQGNYYEQYF
TRBV10-2	NA	CASSLQGAGSTIYF
TRBV7-8	NA	CASSLLSRRPNQPQHF
TRBV11-2	TRBD1	CASSREGADNQPQHF
TRBV29-1	NA	CSLVPGIYEQYF
TRBV7-2	NA	CASSLPRQTPDTGELFF
TRBV7-2	NA	CATILGRGLGGYTF
TRBV7-7	NA	CASSPTTGSRSPLHF
TRBV5-1	NA	CATRDTQETQYF
TRBV19	NA	CASSTTGRTPGSCFF